This T cell receptor delta chain was recovered during a study of γδ T cells in repeated Plasmodium falciparum infection. Study outcomes and limitations: Donors in Mali lived in a small rural village, largely one ethnic group.

In this sample, this clone turned up a few times. Its antigen remains unknown. A far larger clone is a single base away, which makes a read error likely. The identical CDR3 is also encoded by other nucleotide sequences in the sample. The CDR3 runs to 23 residues. In germline, CDR1 is TSWWSYY, CDR2 QGS. TCRdb applied CATT to the multiplex PCR reads for clone calling. Altogether some 100,000 delta-chain clones are present, under 1.5% being singletons, with the ten largest covering about 10%. Bulk repertoires came from Vgamma9/Vdelta2+ or Vdelta2-negative gammadelta T cells flow-sorted from PBMC. The TCR originated in a pool of human donors (malaria-infected and uninfected, not separated). The sample consisted of gamma-delta T cells from blood. The rearrangement uses TRDV1 and TRDJ1; 10 bases map to TRDD3. Written as DNA, the CDR3 is TGTGCCCTTGGGGAACTAGAGGCTCGTGGGGGATGGGGGATACCAATGTACCCCGATAAACTCATCTTT. Translating it yields CALGELEARGGWGIPMYPDKLIF.